Reported below is one TCR beta chain. Its matching antigen is unknown. Researchers reported that TCR beta cDNA libraries carried unique molecular identifiers. TCRdb re-called the PCR reads through MiXCR, storing one row per CDR3 protein. Of roughly 870,000 distinct CDR3 sequences detected, under 70% appear once; the ten largest clones hold about 4.5%. The data stem from a study of post-analysis software for immune sequencing data. Overall study context: Both relapsing-remitting and secondary progressive multiple sclerosis featured among the disease courses, as did progressive-relapsing multiple sclerosis. General study results and limits: There was significantly lower normalized Chao1 diversity in multiple sclerosis patients than in controls. Samples made in the same batch grouped tightly together by F measure. The study found TRBV5-6, TRBV5-1 and TRBV20-1 among 5 or 6 TRBV segments more frequent in patients than controls.

Germline lookup yields CDR1 SGHRS and CDR2 YFSETQ. This CDR3 is built from 14 residues. Sequenced sample: blood. This clonotype was sampled from a girl aged 5-17 years with multiple sclerosis. This chain joins TRBV5-1 and TRBJ2-4; 8 bases agree with TRBD1. The J call is doubtful: the DNA matches TRBJ2-7 better. In DNA, the CDR3 is TGCGCCAGCAGCGCAGGGGGCGCGTCCTACGAGCAGTACTTC. This translates into CASSAGGASYEQYF.